The next 9 T cell receptor beta chains were all read from a single sample in a study of CD8+ T cells in alopecia areata. TCR sequencing used cDNA made by reverse transcription of extracted RNA. Repertoires were generated with immunoSEQ multiplex PCR, while TCRdb's copy carries only in-frame clones and drops some. This sample has about 180,000 clones, with over 55% found just once. The source was CD4+ T cells sorted from blood, collected at week 0. These receptors were obtained from a human donor with alopecia areata.

V is TRBV4-3 and J is TRBJ2-1, with 11 bases matching TRBD2. This CDR3 spans 15 amino acids. CDR1 is LGHNA and CDR2 is YSLEER in the germline V gene. V was clipped by 6 bases and J by 4 bases; unmatched bases: 5. The CDR3 region is CASSDSGGAYNEQFF. The CDR3 bases are TGCGCCAGCAGTGATAGCGGGGGGGCATACAATGAGCAGTTCTTC.

A single count supports this clone. The genes are TRBV27 and TRBJ1-2; perhaps TRBD1 as D (5 bases). CDR1 and CDR2 from the germline V gene are MNHEY and SMNVEV (reference sequence). This CDR3 has 17 amino acids. V gave up 3 bases and J gave up 7 bases, with 24 bases separating them. Here the CDR3 reads CASSFWGMGLSMAGYTF. CDR3 nucleotide sequence: TGTGCCAGCAGTTTTTGGGGGATGGGGCTATCTATGGCTGGCTACACCTTC.

The chain employs TRBV30 and TRBJ1-1; the D gene is possibly TRBD1 (5 bases). Trimming stripped 3 bases from V and 1 base from J, with 9 bases between. From germline, CDR1 is GTSNPN and CDR2 SVGIG (reference sequence). This CDR3 comprises 13 residues. The CDR3 nucleotides are TGTGCCTGGAGCGCAGGGAGGAACACTGAAGCTTTCTTT. It translates to CAWSAGRNTEAFF.

The chain couples TRBV2 to TRBJ1-5; no firm D call. CDR1 SNHLY and CDR2 FYNNEI come from the germline V gene. CDR3 length: 11 residues. Trimming took off 1 base at V and 8 bases at J, with 3 bases between the two ends. The CDR3 region has the DNA TGTGCCAGCAGTGAAGGAAAGCCCCAGCATTTT. Residues: CASSEGKPQHF.

The CDR3 sequence is CASSLTGLFNEQFF. CDR3 in DNA: TGCGCCAGCAGCTTGACAGGGTTGTTCAATGAGCAGTTCTTC. This chain connects TRBV5-1 to TRBJ2-1, with D perhaps TRBD1 (6 bases). V was shortened by 1 base and J by 6 bases, with 11 bases between the two germline ends. The germline gives CDR1 SGHRS, CDR2 YFSETQ. The CDR3 totals 14 residues.

A single count supports this clone. The same CDR3 is also encoded by other DNA sequences in this sample. This chain joins TRBV29-1 and TRBJ2-7, with D perhaps matching TRBD1 (5 bases). The CDR3 covers 12 residues. In germline, CDR1 is SQVTM, CDR2 ANQGSEA. Trimming stripped 6 bases from V and 2 bases from J, with 11 bases between. The CDR3 sequence is CSVADSTYEQYF. CDR3 nucleotide sequence: TGCAGCGTCGCCGACAGCACCTACGAGCAGTACTTC.

The chain employs TRBV19 and TRBJ1-5, with 9 nucleotides matching TRBD1. The ends lost 6 bases at V and 7 bases at J; junction bases unmatched: 13. This CDR3 spans 16 amino acids. Germline lookup yields CDR1 LNHDA and CDR2 SQIVND (reference sequence). CDR3 DNA: TGTGCCAGTAGCAAGACCGGGACAGGGTTGAACCAGCCCCAGCATTTT. Residues: CASSKTGTGLNQPQHF.

This clone came up a few times. The CDR3 coding sequence is TGCGCCAGCAGCCCGGGACTAGCAAATATAAAACAAGAGACCCAGTACTTC. Amino acids: CASSPGLANIKQETQYF. J is TRBJ2-5 and V is TRBV5-1, with 9 positions matching TRBD2. This CDR3 has 17 amino acids. V lost 4 bases to trimming and J lost 2 bases; unmatched junction nucleotides: 12. Germline V gene sequence: CDR1 SGHRS, CDR2 YFSETQ.

About this clone itself: This same CDR3 is encoded by further DNA sequences in the sample. The chain joins TRBV29-1 to TRBJ2-3; the D is unclear. V lost 0 bases and J 3 bases, leaving 4 bases between the germline ends. The CDR3 has 12 amino acids. CDR1 is SQVTM, CDR2 ANQGSEA, per germline. CDR3 amino acids: CSVEEGTDTQYF. CDR3 nucleotide sequence: TGCAGCGTTGAAGAGGGAACAGATACGCAGTATTTT.